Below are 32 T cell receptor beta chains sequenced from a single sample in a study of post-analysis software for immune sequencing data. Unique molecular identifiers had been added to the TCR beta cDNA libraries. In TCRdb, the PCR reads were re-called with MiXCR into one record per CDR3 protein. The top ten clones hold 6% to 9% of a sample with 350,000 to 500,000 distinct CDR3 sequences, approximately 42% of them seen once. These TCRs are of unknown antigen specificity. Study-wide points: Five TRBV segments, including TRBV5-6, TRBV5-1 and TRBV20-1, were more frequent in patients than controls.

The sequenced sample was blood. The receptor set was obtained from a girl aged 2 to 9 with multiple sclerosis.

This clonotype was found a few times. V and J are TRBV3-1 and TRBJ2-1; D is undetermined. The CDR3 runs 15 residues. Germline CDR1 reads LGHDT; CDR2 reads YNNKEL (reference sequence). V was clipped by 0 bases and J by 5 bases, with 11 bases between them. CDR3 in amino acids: CASSQDGNINNEQFF. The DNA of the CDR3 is TGTGCCAGCAGCCAAGATGGGAACATCAACAATGAGCAGTTCTTC.

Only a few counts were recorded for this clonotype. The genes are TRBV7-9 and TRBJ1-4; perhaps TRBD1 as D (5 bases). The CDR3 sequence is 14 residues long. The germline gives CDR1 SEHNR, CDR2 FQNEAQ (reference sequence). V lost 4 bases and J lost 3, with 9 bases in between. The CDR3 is CASSSREANEKLFF. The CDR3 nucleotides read TGTGCCAGCAGCTCCAGGGAGGCTAATGAAAAACTGTTTTTT.

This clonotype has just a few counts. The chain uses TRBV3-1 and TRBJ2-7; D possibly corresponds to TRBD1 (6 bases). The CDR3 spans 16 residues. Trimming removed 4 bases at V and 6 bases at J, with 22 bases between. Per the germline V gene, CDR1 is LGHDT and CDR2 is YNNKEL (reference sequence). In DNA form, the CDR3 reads TGTGCCAGCAGCCCCCGGCGGAGACAGGCCGCAAGCGAGCAGTACTTC. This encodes CASSPRRRQAASEQYF.

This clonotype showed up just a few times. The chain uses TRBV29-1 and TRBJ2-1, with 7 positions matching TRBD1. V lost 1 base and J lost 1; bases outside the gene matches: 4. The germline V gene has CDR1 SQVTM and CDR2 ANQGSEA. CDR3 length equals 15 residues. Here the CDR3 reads CSVEVGQVSYNEQFF. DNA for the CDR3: TGCAGCGTTGAAGTCGGACAGGTATCCTACAATGAGCAGTTCTTC.

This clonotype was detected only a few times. The DNA of the CDR3 is TGTGCCAGCAGCTTCTTAGGACAGCAAGAGACCCAGTACTTC. Its protein product is CASSFLGQQETQYF. The V and J genes are TRBV7-3 and TRBJ2-5, with D perhaps matching TRBD1 (6 bases). Germline CDR1 is SGHTA and CDR2 is FQGTGA. The CDR3 spans 14 residues. Between the trimmed V and J ends, which lost 3 bases and 2 bases, there was a span of 10 bases.

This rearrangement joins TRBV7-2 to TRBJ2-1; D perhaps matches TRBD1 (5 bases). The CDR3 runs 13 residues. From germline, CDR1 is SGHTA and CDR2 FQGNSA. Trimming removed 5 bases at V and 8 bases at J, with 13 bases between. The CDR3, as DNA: TGTGCCAGCAGCCTCTGGGGCCAAGATGAGCAGTTCTTC. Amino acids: CASSLWGQDEQFF.

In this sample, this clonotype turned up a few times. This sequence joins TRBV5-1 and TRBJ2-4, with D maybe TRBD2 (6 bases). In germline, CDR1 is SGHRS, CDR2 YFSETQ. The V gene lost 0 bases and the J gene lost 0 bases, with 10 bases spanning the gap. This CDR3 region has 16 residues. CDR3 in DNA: TGCGCCAGCAGCTTGGGCGGGGAAATAGCCAAAAACATTCAGTACTTC. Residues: CASSLGGEIAKNIQYF.

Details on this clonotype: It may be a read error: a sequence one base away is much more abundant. CDR3 sequence (DNA): TGCAGTGCTAGATCCGGACAAGAGACCCAGTTCTTC. This sequence encodes CSARSGQETQFF. This sequence joins TRBV20-1 and TRBJ2-1, with D possibly matching TRBD1 (5 bases). In germline, CDR1 is DFQATT, CDR2 SNEGSKA (reference sequence). This CDR3 is built from 12 residues. Trimming shortened V by 2 bases and J by 13 bases, and 15 bases separated the two germline ends.

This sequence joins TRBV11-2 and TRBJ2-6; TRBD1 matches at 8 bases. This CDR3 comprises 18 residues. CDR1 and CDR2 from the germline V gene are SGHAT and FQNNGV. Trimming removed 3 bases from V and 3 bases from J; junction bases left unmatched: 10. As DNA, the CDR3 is TGTGCCAGCAGCTTCCCGACAGGGGTATTCTTTGGGGCCAACGTCCTGACTTTC. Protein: CASSFPTGVFFGANVLTF. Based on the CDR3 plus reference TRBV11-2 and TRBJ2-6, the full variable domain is EAGVAQSPRYKIIEKRQSVAFWCNPISGHATLYWYQQILGQGPKLLIQFQNNGVVDDSQLPKDRFSAERLKGVDSTLKIQPAKLEDSAVYLCASSFPTGVFFGANVLTFGAGSRLTVL.

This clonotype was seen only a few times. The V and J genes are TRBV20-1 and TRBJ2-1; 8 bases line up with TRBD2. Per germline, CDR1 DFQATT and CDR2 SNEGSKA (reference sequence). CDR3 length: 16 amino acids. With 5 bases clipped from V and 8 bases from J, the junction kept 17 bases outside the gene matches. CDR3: CSAGIPGLGGPHEQFF. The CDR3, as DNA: TGCAGTGCTGGAATACCGGGACTAGGAGGTCCACATGAGCAGTTCTTC.

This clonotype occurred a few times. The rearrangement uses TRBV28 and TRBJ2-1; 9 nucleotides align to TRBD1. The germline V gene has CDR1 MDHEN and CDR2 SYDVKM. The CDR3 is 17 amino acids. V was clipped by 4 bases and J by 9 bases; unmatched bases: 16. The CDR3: CASSSPGQGLLGGEQFF. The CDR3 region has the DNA TGTGCCAGCAGTTCCCCGGGACAGGGTCTCTTGGGCGGTGAGCAGTTCTTC.

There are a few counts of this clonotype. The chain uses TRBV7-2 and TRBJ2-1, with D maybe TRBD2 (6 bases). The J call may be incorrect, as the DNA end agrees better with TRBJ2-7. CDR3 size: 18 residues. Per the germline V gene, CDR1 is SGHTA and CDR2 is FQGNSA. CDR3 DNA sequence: TGTGCCAGCAGCTTAGCCTCCCTAGATAGCGGCTCCTACAATGAGCAGTACTTC. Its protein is CASSLASLDSGSYNEQYF.

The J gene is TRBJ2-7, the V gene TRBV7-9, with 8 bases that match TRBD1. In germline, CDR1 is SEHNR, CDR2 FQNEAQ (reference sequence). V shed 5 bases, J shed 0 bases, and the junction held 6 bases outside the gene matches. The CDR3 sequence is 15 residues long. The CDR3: CASSKQGAGSYEQYF. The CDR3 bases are TGTGCCAGCAGCAAGCAGGGGGCTGGCTCCTACGAGCAGTACTTC.

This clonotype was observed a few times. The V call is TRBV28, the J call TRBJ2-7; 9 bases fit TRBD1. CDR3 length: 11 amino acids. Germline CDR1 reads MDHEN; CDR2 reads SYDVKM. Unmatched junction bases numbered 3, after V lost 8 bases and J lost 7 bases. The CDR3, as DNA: TGTGCCAGCTTGGACAGGGGTGAGCAGTACTTC. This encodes CASLDRGEQYF.

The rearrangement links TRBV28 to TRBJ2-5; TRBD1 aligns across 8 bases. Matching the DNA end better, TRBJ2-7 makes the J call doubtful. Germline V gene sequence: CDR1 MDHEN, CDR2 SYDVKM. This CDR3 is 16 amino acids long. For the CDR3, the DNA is TGTGCCAGCAGTTTACCAGGCGGGACAGGCCTCTCCGAGCAGTACTTC. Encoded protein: CASSLPGGTGLSEQYF.

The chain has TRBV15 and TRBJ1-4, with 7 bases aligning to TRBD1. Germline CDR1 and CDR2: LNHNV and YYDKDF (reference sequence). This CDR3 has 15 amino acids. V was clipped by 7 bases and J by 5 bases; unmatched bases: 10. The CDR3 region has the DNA TGTGCCACCACCTTCTCAGGGGGAAGGAATGAAAAACTGTTTTTT. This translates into CATTFSGGRNEKLFF.

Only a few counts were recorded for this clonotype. This chain's CDR3 is CASSVYDYEQYF. The CDR3 DNA reads as TGTGCCAGCAGCGTTTACGACTACGAGCAGTACTTC. The chain couples TRBV5-6 to TRBJ2-7; D not resolved. V was pared by 4 bases and J by 3 bases, with 8 bases between. The CDR3 is 12 residues long. Germline lookup yields CDR1 SGHDT and CDR2 YYEEEE.

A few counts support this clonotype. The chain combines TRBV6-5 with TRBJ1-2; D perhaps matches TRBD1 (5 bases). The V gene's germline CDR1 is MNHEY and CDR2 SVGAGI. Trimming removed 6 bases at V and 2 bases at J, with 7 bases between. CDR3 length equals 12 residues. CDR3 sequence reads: CASRTANYGYTF. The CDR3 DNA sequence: TGTGCCAGCAGGACAGCGAACTATGGCTACACCTTC.

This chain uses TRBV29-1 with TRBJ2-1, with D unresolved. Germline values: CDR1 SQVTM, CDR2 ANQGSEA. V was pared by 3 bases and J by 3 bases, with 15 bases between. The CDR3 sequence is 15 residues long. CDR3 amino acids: CSVDLQTKIYNEQFF. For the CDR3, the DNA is TGCAGCGTTGACCTCCAGACGAAAATCTACAATGAGCAGTTCTTC.

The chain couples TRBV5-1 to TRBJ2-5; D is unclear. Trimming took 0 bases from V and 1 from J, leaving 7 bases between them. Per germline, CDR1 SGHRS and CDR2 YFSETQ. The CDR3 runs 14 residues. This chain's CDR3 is CASSLGRTQETQYF. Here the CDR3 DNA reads TGCGCCAGCAGCTTGGGCCGGACCCAAGAGACCCAGTACTTC.

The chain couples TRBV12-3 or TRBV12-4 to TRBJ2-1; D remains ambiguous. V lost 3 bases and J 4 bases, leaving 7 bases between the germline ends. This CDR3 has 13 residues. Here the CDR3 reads CASSFIVYNEQFF. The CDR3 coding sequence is TGTGCCAGCAGTTTCATCGTATACAATGAGCAGTTCTTC.

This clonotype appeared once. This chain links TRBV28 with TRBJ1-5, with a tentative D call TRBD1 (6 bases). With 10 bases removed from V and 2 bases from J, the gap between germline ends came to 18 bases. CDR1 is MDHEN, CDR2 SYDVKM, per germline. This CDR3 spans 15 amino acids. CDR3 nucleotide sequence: TGTGCCATCCGGGGAGGGGGGGAGCGCAATCAGCCCCAGCATTTT. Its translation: CAIRGGGERNQPQHF.

CDR3 DNA sequence: TGCAGCGTTGAGGTGGCGCGGGGGACCTACGAGCAGTACTTC. This encodes CSVEVARGTYEQYF. The rearrangement joins TRBV29-1 to TRBJ2-7, with 7 bases aligning to TRBD2. V shed 3 bases, J shed 2 bases, and the junction held 7 bases outside the gene matches. This CDR3 contains 14 residues. The germline CDR1 and CDR2 sequences are SQVTM and ANQGSEA.

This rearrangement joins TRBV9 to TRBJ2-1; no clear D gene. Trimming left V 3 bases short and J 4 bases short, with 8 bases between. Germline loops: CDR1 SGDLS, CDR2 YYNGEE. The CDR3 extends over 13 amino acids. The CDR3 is CASSALIYNEQFF. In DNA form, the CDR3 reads TGTGCCAGCAGCGCCCTAATTTACAATGAGCAGTTCTTC.

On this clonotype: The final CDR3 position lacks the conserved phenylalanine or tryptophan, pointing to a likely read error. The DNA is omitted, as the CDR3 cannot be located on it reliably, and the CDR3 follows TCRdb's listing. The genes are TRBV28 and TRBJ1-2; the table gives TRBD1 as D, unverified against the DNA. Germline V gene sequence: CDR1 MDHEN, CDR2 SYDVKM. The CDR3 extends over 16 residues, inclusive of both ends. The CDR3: CALSSSWDRGHYGYTC.

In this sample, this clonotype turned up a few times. The CDR3 sequence: CASSVAGTGSSYYGYTF. In DNA, the CDR3 is TGTGCCAGCAGCGTAGCCGGGACAGGCTCAAGCTACTATGGCTACACCTTC. The rearrangement links TRBV9 to TRBJ1-2; the match to TRBD1 covers 8 bases. This CDR3 has 17 residues. With 0 bases clipped from V and 3 bases from J, the junction kept 10 bases outside the gene matches. The germline V gene has CDR1 SGDLS and CDR2 YYNGEE. The full variable domain, completed using reference TRBV9 and TRBJ1-2, is DSGVTQTPKHLITATGQRVTLRCSPRSGDLSVYWYQQSLDQGLQFLIQYYNGEERAKGNILERFSAQQFPDLHSELNLSSLELGDSALYFCASSVAGTGSSYYGYTFGSGTRLTVV.

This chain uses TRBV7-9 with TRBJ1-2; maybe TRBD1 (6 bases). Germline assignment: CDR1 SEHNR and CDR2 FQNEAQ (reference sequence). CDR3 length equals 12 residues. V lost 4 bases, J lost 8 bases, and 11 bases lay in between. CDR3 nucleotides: TGTGCCAGCAGCTGGGACACGGAAGGCTACACCTTC. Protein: CASSWDTEGYTF.

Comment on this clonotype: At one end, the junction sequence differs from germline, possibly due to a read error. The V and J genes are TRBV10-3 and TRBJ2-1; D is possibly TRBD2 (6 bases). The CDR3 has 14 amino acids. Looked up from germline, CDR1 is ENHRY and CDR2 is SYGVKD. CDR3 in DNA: TGTGCCATCAGCCGGGGACTTTCCTACAATGAGCAGTTCTTT. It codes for CAISRGLSYNEQFF.

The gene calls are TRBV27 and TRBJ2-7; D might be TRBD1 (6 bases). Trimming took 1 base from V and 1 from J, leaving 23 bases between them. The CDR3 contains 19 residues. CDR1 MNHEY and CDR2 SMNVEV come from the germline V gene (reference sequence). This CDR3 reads CASSLWHGAGAARSYEQYF. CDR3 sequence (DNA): TGTGCCAGCAGTTTATGGCATGGGGCAGGGGCCGCCAGATCCTACGAGCAGTACTTC.

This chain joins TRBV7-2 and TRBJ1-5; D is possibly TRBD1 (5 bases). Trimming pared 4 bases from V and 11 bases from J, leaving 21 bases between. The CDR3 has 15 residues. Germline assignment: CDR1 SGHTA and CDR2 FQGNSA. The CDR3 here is CASSSSSGRGSAQHF. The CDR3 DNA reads TGTGCCAGCAGCTCAAGCTCGGGACGGGGGTCTGCCCAGCATTTT.

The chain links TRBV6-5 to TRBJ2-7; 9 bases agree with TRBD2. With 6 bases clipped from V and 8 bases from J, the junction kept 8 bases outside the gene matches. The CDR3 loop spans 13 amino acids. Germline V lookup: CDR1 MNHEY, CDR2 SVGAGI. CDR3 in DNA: TGTGCCAGCAGCGGGCTAGCGGGATTTCAGCAGTACTTC. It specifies CASSGLAGFQQYF.

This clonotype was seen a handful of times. Here the CDR3 DNA reads TGTGCCAGCAGTTTCGCCAGTATGACCTACGAGCAGTACTTC. As protein: CASSFASMTYEQYF. This sequence joins TRBV12-3 or TRBV12-4 and TRBJ2-7, with unresolved D. The CDR3 covers 14 residues. Trimming removed 3 bases at V and 2 bases at J, with 11 bases between.